This TCR beta chain was captured by sequencing in a study of monozygotic twins with inflammatory bowel disease. There are 14 residues in the CDR3. CDR1 and CDR2 from the germline V gene are LGHDT and YNNKEL (reference sequence). Nested PCRs (16 and 9 cycles, two total) were applied to TCRalpha and TCRbeta cDNA. Reanalyzing the 5' RACE reads, TCRdb keeps one entry per CDR3 protein, without DNA. This table holds some 200,000 distinct CDR3 sequences. J is TRBJ1-1 and V is TRBV3-1. Sequencing was performed on blood. The sequence came from a human donor with ulcerative colitis or Crohn's disease, or a healthy co-twin of an affected twin (not recorded which). The chain's CDR3 is CASSLGVQNTEAFF. Variable domain in full (rest from reference TRBV3-1 and TRBJ1-1): DTAVSQTPKYLVTQMGNDKSIKCEQNLGHDTMYWYKQDSKKFLKIMFSYNNKELIINETVPNRFSPKSPDKAHLNLHINSLELGDSAVYFCASSLGVQNTEAFFGQGTRLTVV.